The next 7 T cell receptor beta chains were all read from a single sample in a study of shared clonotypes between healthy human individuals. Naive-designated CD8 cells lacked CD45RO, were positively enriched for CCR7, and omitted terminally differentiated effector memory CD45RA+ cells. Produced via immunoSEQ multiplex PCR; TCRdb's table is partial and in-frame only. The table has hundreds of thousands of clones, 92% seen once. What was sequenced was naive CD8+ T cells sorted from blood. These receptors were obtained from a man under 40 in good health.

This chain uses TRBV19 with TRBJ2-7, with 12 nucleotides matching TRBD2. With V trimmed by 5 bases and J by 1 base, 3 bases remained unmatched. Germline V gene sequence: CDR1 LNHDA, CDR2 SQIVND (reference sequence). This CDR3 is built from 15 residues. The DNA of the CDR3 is TGTGCCAGTAGTCTAGCGGGAGGGCCGTCCTACGAGCAGTACTTC. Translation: CASSLAGGPSYEQYF.

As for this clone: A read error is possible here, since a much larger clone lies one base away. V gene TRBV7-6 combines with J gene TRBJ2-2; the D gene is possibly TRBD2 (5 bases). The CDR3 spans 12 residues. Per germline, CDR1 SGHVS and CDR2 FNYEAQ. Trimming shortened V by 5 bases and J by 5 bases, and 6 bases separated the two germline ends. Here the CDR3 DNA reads TGTGCCAGCAGCCCGGGGACCGGGGAGCTGTTTTTT. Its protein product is CASSPGTGELFF. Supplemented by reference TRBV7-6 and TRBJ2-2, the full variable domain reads GAGVSQSPRYKVTKRGQDVALRCDPISGHVSLYWYRQALGQGPEFLTYFNYEAQQDKSGLPNDRFSAERPEGSISTLTIQRTEQRDSAMYRCASSPGTGELFFGEGSRLTVL.

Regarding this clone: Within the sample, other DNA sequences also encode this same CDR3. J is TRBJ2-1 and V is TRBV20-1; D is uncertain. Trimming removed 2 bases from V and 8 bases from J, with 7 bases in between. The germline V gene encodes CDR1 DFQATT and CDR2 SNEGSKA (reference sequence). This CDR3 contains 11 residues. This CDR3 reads CSARRVDEQFF. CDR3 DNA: TGCAGTGCTAGAAGGGTCGATGAGCAGTTCTTC.

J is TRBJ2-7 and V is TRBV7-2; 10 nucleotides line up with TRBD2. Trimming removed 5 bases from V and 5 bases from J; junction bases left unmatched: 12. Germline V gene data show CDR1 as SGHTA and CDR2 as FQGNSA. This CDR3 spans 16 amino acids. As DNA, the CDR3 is TGTGCCAGCAGCATGAACGCGGGACTAGCGTTCCACGAGCAGTACTTC. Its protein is CASSMNAGLAFHEQYF. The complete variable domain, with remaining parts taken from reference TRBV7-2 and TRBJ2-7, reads GAGVSQSPSNKVTEKGKDVELRCDPISGHTALYWYRQSLGQGLEFLIYFQGNSAPDKSGLPSDRFSAERTGGSVSTLTIQRTQQEDSAVYLCASSMNAGLAFHEQYFGPGTRLTVT.

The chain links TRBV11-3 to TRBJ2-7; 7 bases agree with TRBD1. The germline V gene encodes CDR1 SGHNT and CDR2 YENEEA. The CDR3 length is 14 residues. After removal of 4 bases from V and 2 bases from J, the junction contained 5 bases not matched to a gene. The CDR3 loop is CASSSRDSPYEQYF. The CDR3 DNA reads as TGTGCCAGCAGCTCCCGGGACAGTCCCTACGAGCAGTACTTC.

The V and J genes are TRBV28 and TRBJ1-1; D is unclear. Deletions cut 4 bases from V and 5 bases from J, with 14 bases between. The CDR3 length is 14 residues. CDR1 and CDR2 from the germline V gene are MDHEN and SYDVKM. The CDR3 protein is CASSWDSLETEAFF. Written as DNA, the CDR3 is TGTGCCAGCAGTTGGGATTCCTTGGAGACTGAAGCTTTCTTT.

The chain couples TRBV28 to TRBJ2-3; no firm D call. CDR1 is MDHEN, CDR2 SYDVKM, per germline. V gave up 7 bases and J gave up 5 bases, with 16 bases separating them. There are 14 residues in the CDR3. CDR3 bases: TGTGCCAGCAAGAAGTATGGCCTTGTAGATACGCAGTATTTT. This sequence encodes CASKKYGLVDTQYF.